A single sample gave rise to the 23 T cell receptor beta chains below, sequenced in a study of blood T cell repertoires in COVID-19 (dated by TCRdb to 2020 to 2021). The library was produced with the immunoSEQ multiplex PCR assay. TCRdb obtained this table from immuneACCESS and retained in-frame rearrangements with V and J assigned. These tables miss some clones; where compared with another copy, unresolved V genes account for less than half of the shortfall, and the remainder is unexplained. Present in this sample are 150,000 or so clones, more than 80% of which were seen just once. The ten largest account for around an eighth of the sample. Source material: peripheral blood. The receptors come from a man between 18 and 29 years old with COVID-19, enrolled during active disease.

The CDR3 is CASSFGAEGNEQFF. Written as DNA, the CDR3 is TGTGCCAGCAGCTTTGGGGCGGAGGGGAATGAGCAGTTCTTC. The J gene is TRBJ2-1, the V gene TRBV13; weak D call: TRBD2 (6 bases). CDR3 length: 14 amino acids. Trimming removed 3 bases at V and 7 bases at J, with 13 bases between. The germline V gene has CDR1 PRHDT and CDR2 FYEKMQ (reference sequence).

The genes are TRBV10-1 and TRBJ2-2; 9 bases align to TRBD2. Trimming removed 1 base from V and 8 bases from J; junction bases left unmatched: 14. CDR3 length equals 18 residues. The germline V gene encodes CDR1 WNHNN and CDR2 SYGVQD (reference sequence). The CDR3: CASSEYLAGYSRGGELFF. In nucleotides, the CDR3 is TGCGCCAGCAGTGAGTATCTAGCGGGATACAGCAGAGGGGGGGAGCTGTTTTTT.

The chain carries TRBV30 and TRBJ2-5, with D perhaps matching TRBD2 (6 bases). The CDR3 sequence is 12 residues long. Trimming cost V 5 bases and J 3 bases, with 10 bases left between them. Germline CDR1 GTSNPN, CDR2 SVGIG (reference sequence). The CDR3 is CAWEKREETQYF. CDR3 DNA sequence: TGTGCCTGGGAGAAGCGGGAAGAGACCCAGTACTTC.

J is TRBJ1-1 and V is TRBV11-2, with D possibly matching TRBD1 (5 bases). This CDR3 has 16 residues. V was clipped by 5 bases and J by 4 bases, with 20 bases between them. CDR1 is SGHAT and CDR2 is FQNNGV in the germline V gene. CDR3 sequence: CASSPRGGAEVTEAFF. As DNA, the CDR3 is TGTGCCAGCAGCCCAAGGGGAGGGGCCGAAGTCACTGAAGCTTTCTTT.

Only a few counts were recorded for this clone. This CDR3 is CASSQDRLQSKRRETQYF. Here the CDR3 DNA reads TGCGCCAGCAGCCAAGATCGACTACAGAGTAAAAGAAGGGAGACCCAGTACTTC. The V and J genes are TRBV4-1 and TRBJ2-5; D is perhaps TRBD2 (5 bases). Between the trimmed V and J ends, which lost 0 bases and 5 bases, there was a span of 22 bases. Germline V gene data show CDR1 as MGHRA and CDR2 as YSYEKL. This CDR3 region has 18 residues.

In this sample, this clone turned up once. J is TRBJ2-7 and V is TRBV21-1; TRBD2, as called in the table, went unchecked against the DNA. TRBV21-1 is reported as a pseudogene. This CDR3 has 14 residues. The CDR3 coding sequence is TGTGCCAGCAGCAAAGATTATGGAGGGGATGAGCAGTACTTC. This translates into CASSKDYGGDEQYF.

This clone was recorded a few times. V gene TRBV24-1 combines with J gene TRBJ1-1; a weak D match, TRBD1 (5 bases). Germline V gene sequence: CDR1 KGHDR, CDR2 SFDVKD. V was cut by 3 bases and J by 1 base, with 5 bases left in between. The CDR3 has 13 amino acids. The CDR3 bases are TGTGCCACCAGTGATCAGGGGAACACTGAAGCTTTCTTT. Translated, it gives CATSDQGNTEAFF.

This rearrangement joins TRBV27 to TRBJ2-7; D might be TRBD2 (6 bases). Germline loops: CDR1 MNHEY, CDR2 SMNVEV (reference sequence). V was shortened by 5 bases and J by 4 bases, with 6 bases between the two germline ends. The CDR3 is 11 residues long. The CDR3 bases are TGTGCCAGCAGTGCGGGGTACGAGCAGTACTTC. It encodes CASSAGYEQYF.

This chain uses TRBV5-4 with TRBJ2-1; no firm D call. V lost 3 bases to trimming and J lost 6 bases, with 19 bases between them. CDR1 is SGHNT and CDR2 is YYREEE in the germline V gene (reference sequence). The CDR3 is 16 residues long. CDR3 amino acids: CASSSWATNSINEQFF. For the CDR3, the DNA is TGTGCCAGCAGCTCGTGGGCCACCAACTCTATCAATGAGCAGTTCTTC. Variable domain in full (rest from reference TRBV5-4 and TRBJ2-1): ETGVTQSPTHLIKTRGQQVTLRCSSQSGHNTVSWYQQALGQGPQFIFQYYREEENGRGNFPPRFSGLQFPNYSSELNVNALELDDSALYLCASSSWATNSINEQFFGPGTRLTVL.

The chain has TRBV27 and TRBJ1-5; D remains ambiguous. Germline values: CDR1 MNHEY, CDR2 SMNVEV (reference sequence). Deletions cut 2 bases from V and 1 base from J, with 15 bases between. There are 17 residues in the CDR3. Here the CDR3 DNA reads TGTGCCAGCAGTTTAGGGTCCGGGAGCCCAAGCAATCAGCCCCAGCATTTT. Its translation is CASSLGSGSPSNQPQHF.

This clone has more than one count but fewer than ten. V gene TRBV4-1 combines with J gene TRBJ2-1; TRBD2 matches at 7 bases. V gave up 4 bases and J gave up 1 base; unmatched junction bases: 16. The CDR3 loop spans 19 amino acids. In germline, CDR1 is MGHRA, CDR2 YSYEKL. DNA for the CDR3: TGCGCCAGCAGCCTCCGTTTAGCGGGCGCCGCGCCATCCTACAATGAGCAGTTCTTC. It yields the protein CASSLRLAGAAPSYNEQFF.

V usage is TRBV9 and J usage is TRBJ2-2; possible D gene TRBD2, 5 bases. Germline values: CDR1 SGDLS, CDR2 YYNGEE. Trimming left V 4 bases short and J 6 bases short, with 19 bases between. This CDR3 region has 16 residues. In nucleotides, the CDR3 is TGTGCCAGCAGCAGATCCGCCGGGGAACTGGCCGGGGAGCTGTTTTTT. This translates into CASSRSAGELAGELFF.

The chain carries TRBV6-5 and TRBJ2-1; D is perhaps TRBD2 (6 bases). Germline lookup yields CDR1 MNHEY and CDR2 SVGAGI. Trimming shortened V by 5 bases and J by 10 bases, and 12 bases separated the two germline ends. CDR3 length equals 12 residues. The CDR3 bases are TGTGCCAGCAGTAGGAGGGGTGAAGAGCAGTTCTTC. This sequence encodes CASSRRGEEQFF.

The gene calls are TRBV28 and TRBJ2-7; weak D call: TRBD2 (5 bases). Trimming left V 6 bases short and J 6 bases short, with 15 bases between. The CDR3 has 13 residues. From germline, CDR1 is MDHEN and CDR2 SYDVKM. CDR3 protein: CASSPQREGEQYF. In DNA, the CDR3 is TGTGCCAGCAGCCCGCAACGAGAGGGCGAGCAGTACTTC.

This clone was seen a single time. The CDR3 region is CASSPGQGAGGYTF. CDR3 DNA: TGTGCCAGCAGCCCGGGACAGGGGGCGGGTGGCTACACCTTC. The chain uses TRBV6-5 and TRBJ1-2, with 12 bases that match TRBD1. The CDR3 extends over 14 amino acids. Trimming at V came to 6 bases and at J to 7 bases, leaving 6 bases not matched to a gene. The germline V gene has CDR1 MNHEY and CDR2 SVGAGI.

CDR3 nucleotides: TGTGCCAGCAGCTCCAAGCCGGGACTAGCGGGAGCAGGATACGAGCAGTACTTC. This codes for CASSSKPGLAGAGYEQYF. The chain couples TRBV7-2 to TRBJ2-7; 14 bases map to TRBD2. The CDR3 is made up of 18 amino acids. V was clipped by 4 bases and J by 4 bases; unmatched bases: 12. CDR1 SGHTA and CDR2 FQGNSA come from the germline V gene.

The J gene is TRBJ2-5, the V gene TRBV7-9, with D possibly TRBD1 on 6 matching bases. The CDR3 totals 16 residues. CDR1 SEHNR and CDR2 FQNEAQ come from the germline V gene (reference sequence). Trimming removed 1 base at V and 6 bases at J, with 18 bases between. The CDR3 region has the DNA TGTGCCAGCAGCTTAGGACAGGACGCCGTAGGAAAGACCCAGTACTTC. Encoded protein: CASSLGQDAVGKTQYF.

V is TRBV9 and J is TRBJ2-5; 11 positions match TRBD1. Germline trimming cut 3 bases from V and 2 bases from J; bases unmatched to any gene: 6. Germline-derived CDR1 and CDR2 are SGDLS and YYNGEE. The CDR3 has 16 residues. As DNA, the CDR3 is TGTGCCAGCAGCGCAAGGGACAGGGGGGTTCAAGAGACCCAGTACTTC. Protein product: CASSARDRGVQETQYF.

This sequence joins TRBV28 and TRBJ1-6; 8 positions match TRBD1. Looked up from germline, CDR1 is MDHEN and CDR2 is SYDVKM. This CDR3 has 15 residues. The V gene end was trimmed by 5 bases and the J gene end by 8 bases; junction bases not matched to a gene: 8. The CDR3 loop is CASSRPRGQDSPLHF. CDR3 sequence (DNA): TGTGCCAGCAGTAGGCCCAGGGGGCAGGATTCACCCCTCCACTTT.

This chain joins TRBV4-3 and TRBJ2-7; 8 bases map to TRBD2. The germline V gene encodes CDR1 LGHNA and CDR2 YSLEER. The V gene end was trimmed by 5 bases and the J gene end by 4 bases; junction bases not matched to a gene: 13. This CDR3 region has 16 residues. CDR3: CASSASAGGALYEQYF. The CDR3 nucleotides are TGCGCCAGCAGCGCATCCGCCGGGGGGGCGCTTTACGAGCAGTACTTC.

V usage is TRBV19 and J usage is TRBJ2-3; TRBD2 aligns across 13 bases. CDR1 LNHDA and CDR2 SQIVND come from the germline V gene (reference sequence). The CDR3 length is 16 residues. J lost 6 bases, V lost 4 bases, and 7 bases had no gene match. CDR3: CASSSGLAGVRDTQYF. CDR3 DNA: TGTGCCAGTAGTAGCGGACTAGCGGGAGTCAGGGATACGCAGTATTTT.

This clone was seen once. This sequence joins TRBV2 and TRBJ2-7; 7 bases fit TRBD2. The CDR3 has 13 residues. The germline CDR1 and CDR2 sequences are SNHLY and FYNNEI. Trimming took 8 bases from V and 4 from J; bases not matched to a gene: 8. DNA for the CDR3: TGTGCCAGCTGGGGTAGGGAGGGGTACGAGCAGTACTTC. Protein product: CASWGREGYEQYF.

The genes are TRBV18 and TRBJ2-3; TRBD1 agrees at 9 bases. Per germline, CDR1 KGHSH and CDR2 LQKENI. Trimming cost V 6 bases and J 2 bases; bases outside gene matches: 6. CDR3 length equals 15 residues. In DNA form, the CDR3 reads TGTGCCAGCTCGCAACAGGGGGCCCCCACAGATACGCAGTATTTT. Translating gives CASSQQGAPTDTQYF.